This record concerns one TCR beta chain sequence. The antigen remains unidentified. TCRdb analysed the 5' RACE reads with MiXCR anew, one entry per CDR3 protein. The sample consists of about 520,000 distinct CDR3 sequences, roughly 21% of them appearing once. The data were obtained in a study of identical twins. The study's findings and limits: Zero-insertion findings could be partly confounded by invariant cells (MAIT and iNKT cells). With abundant cord blood beta clonotypes, insertions were fewer; memory repertoires showed no such pattern.

Germline loops: CDR1 ENHRY, CDR2 SYGVKD. The ends were cut back, 6 bases at V and 4 bases at J, with 4 bases in the middle. The CDR3 extends over 11 amino acids. These records were also assigned to another study, of T cells expressing NK-cell markers.

The sequencing sample was made of CD4+ T cells sorted from blood. The chain couples TRBV10-3 to TRBJ2-1; D call uncertain. This receptor was identified in a woman aged 18-29 years in good health. The chain's CDR3 is CAIRGYNEQFF. CDR3 in DNA: TGTGCCATCAGGGGGTACAATGAGCAGTTCTTC.